A selection of T cell receptor beta chains follows, all from one sample in a study of human T cells and chemical hapten exposure. In TCRdb, the RACE reads were re-called with MiXCR into one record per CDR3 protein. The sample lists around 56,000 distinct CDR3 sequences; roughly 10% were seen once. Sample: whole blood, taken in connection with sensitization to the hapten diphenylcyclopropenone (DPC). These receptors were obtained from a man aged 35-49 years with alopecia areata. Some clones in this sample may be carry-over from other donors' samples. CDR3s include the opening cysteine and the closing phenylalanine or tryptophan. A D gene is named only where the DNA matches it firmly. For some rows the clone size is stated as once, few or many, or as a class when expanded; others skip it.

D,J,V,size,length,DNA,CDR3
NA,TRBJ2-3,TRBV6-4,many,15,TGTGCCAGCAGTGACTCCGGGGGAGGCACAGATACGCAGTATTTT,CASSDSGGGTDTQYF
TRBD2,TRBJ2-7,TRBV28,many,14,TGTGCCAGCAGTTTGTCGGGCGGGAGTTACGAGCAGTACTTC,CASSLSGGSYEQYF
TRBD1,TRBJ2-5,TRBV12-3/TRBV12-4,NA,15,TGTGCCAGCAGTTTAGGAAGGAAACAGGGGGTGACCCAGTACTTC,CASSLGRKQGVTQYF
TRBD2,TRBJ2-1,TRBV20-1,many,14,TGCAGTGGTACTAGCGGGGTTTCCTACAATGAGCAGTTCTTC,CSGTSGVSYNEQFF
NA,TRBJ1-2,TRBV5-4,NA,15,TGTGCCAGCAGCCTCCAAACGGCAGGGCGTGAGGGCTACACCTTC,CASSLQTAGREGYTF
NA,TRBJ2-5,TRBV29-1,few,15,TGCAGCGTTGAAGATGGGGGAGTCATCGGGGAGACCCAGTACTTC,CSVEDGGVIGETQYF
TRBD2,TRBJ2-1,TRBV7-3,few,15,TGTGCCAGCGAACGAATGACTAGCGGGGTTGTTGAGCAGTTCTTC,CASERMTSGVVEQFF
NA,TRBJ2-1,TRBV20-1,many,16,TGCAGTGCTAGAGGGGGACACAGGAGGGCGGGCAATGAGCAGTTCTTC,CSARGGHRRAGNEQFF
NA,TRBJ1-1,TRBV12-3/TRBV12-4,many,15,TGTGCCAGCAACCTGGGACCAACCCGGGACACTGAAGCTTTCTTT,CASNLGPTRDTEAFF
NA,TRBJ2-3,TRBV7-3,few,16,TGTGCCAGCAGCTTATATTATCCCTCCAGCACAGATACGCAGTATTTT,CASSLYYPSSTDTQYF
NA,TRBJ2-1,TRBV29-1,NA,14,TGCAGCGCCAGCCGGGCCAGCTCCTACAATGAGCAGTTCTTC,CSASRASSYNEQFF
TRBD2,TRBJ2-7,TRBV10-3,many,12,TGTGCCATCGACACCGGGGGGGACGAGCAGTACTTC,CAIDTGGDEQYF
NA,TRBJ2-1,TRBV11-2,many,15,TGTGCCAGCAGCTTCGTAAAAAGGACGGACAATGAGCAGTTCTTC,CASSFVKRTDNEQFF
NA,TRBJ2-7,TRBV15,NA,13,TGTGCCACCAGCAGCCGAGGGGTGAGGGAGCAGTACTTC,CATSSRGVREQYF
NA,TRBJ2-3,TRBV12-3/TRBV12-4,few,16,TGTGCCAGCAGCCCTGGGGACCTGGGGAGCACAGATACGCAGTATTTT,CASSPGDLGSTDTQYF
NA,TRBJ1-5,TRBV18,many,14,TGTGCCAGCTCACCACTTAGTGATAATCAGCCCCAGCATTTT,CASSPLSDNQPQHF
NA,TRBJ2-1,TRBV20-1,many,13,TGCAGTGCTAGAGGAGCCCAAGAATATGAGCAGTTCTTC,CSARGAQEYEQFF
NA,TRBJ2-5,TRBV9,NA,15,TGTGTCAGCAGCGTAGGCGGGGAGCCCCAAGAGACCCAGTACTTC,CVSSVGGEPQETQYF
NA,TRBJ2-3,TRBV7-3,NA,14,TGTGCCAGCAGCTCCGGGACTCCGCGGGATACGCAGTATTTT,CASSSGTPRDTQYF
NA,TRBJ2-7,TRBV6-2/TRBV6-3,many,16,TGTGCCAGCAGTTACTCGAACAGGCGCCTCTGGTACGAGCAGTACTTC,CASSYSNRRLWYEQYF
TRBD1,TRBJ1-2,TRBV7-9,NA,14,TGTGCCAGCAGCCCCAGGGACAGGGAATATGGCTACACCTTC,CASSPRDREYGYTF
TRBD1,TRBJ1-1,TRBV15,NA,12,TGTGCCACCAGCGGGACAGGGGGTGAAGCTTTCTTT,CATSGTGGEAFF
NA,TRBJ1-1,TRBV29-1,many,13,TGCAGCGTTGGGTTGGGGGGGAACACTGAAGCTTTCTTT,CSVGLGGNTEAFF
TRBD2,TRBJ2-3,TRBV29-1,many,15,TGCAGCGTTCGGACTAGCGGGAGTTGGGCAGATACGCAGTATTTT,CSVRTSGSWADTQYF
NA,TRBJ2-1,TRBV27,many,14,TGTGCCAGCAGCCCACTGACAGCCTACAATGAGCAGTTCTTC,CASSPLTAYNEQFF
NA,TRBJ1-5,TRBV11-2,few,15,TGTGCCAGCAGCTGGGCAGGGCATAGCAATCAGCCCCAGCATTTT,CASSWAGHSNQPQHF
TRBD2,TRBJ2-3,TRBV27,NA,14,TGTGCCAGCAGTTCCGGACTAGCGGGAGATACGCAGTATTTT,CASSSGLAGDTQYF
NA,TRBJ2-7,TRBV5-5,many,12,TGTGCCAGCAGCACTGCAGGGAACGAGCAGTACTTC,CASSTAGNEQYF
NA,TRBJ2-6,TRBV7-2,NA,16,TGTGCCAGCAGCTTACAGTTCAACTCTGGGGCCAACGTCCTGACTTTC,CASSLQFNSGANVLTF
NA,TRBJ2-1,TRBV6-6,many,14,TGTGCCAGCAGCTCCGTACTAGAGGTGGATGAGCAGTTCTTC,CASSSVLEVDEQFF
TRBD2,TRBJ2-7,TRBV27,few,15,TGTGCCAGCAGTTCCATAGCGGGGGAACCCTACGAGCAGTACTTC,CASSSIAGEPYEQYF
NA,TRBJ2-5,TRBV3-1,many,12,TGTGCCAGCAGCCAGGGAAAAGAGACCCAGTACTTC,CASSQGKETQYF
NA,TRBJ2-7,TRBV15,few,13,TGTGCCACCAGCAGAGGAACAGGGAACGAGCAGTACTTC,CATSRGTGNEQYF
NA,TRBJ2-7,TRBV7-9,few,15,TGTGCCAGCAGCTCAGGGGGAGGGGGAGGCCACGAGCAGTACTTC,CASSSGGGGGHEQYF
TRBD1,TRBJ2-7,TRBV7-6,few,16,TGTGCCAGCAGCCTTAGAGCGGGACAGGGACCCTACGAGCAGTACTTC,CASSLRAGQGPYEQYF
TRBD2,TRBJ2-5,TRBV27,few,14,TGTGCCAGCAGCGTAAGCGGGAGCCAAGAGACCCAGTACTTC,CASSVSGSQETQYF
TRBD2,TRBJ2-7,TRBV20-1,NA,15,TGCAGTGCTAGGGGAGCGGGAGGGCTCACCTACGAGCAGTACTTC,CSARGAGGLTYEQYF
NA,TRBJ2-3,TRBV5-1,NA,13,TGCGCCAGCAGCAGGGACGGGGGAGATACGCAGTATTTT,CASSRDGGDTQYF
TRBD2,TRBJ2-3,TRBV7-6,many,16,TGTGCCAGCAGCTCAGGACTAGCGCTAAGCACAGATACGCAGTATTTT,CASSSGLALSTDTQYF
NA,TRBJ1-6,TRBV7-6,many,14,TGTGCCAGCAGCCTAAACAGGGCTGATTCACCCCTCCACTTT,CASSLNRADSPLHF
NA,TRBJ2-2,TRBV9,few,15,TGTGCCAGCAGCCCTGGGACGGTTGCGACCGGGGAGCTGTTTTTT,CASSPGTVATGELFF
NA,TRBJ2-5,TRBV28,few,13,TGTGCCAGCAGTGTTGGGGGCCAAGAGACCCAGTACTTC,CASSVGGQETQYF
NA,TRBJ2-7,TRBV11-2,NA,15,TGTGCCAGCAGCTTAGCGGGAGACCCCTCCTACGAGCAGTACTTC,CASSLAGDPSYEQYF
NA,TRBJ2-6,TRBV7-3,many,15,TGTGCCAGCAGCCCAAAGGGCTCTGGGGCCAACGTCCTGACTTTC,CASSPKGSGANVLTF
TRBD1,TRBJ2-4,TRBV29-1,many,13,TGCAGCGTTGACGACAGGGAAAGTGTCATTCAGTACTTC,CSVDDRESVIQYF
NA,TRBJ1-2,TRBV11-2,NA,13,TGTGCCAGCACCACGATGCGGGGGCATGGCTACACCTTC,CASTTMRGHGYTF
TRBD2,TRBJ2-1,TRBV11-2,many,16,TGTGCCAGCAGCTTAGTGCCCGCGGGAGGGCCGGATGAGCAGTTCTTC,CASSLVPAGGPDEQFF
TRBD2,TRBJ2-7,TRBV20-1,many,16,TGCAGTGCCCCCGGGACTAGCGGAGGGAGCTCCTACGAGCAGTACTTC,CSAPGTSGGSSYEQYF
NA,TRBJ2-1,TRBV29-1,NA,12,TGCAGCGGGACTACAGGGCCCAATGAGCAGTTCTTC,CSGTTGPNEQFF
NA,TRBJ2-7,TRBV20-1,many,14,TGCAGTGCTAGACCGGGACATTCGGACCACGAGCAGTACTTC,CSARPGHSDHEQYF
NA,TRBJ2-3,TRBV19,few,13,TGTGCCAGTAGGGGGCAAGCACCAGATACGCAGTATTTT,CASRGQAPDTQYF
TRBD2,TRBJ2-1,TRBV4-2,NA,17,TGTGCCAGCAGCCGTGAGGCGGGAGCTAACTCCTACAATGAGCAGTTCTTC,CASSREAGANSYNEQFF
NA,TRBJ2-7,TRBV11-2,NA,15,TGTGCCAGCAGCTCGGGGACTCTACACTCCTACGAGCAGTACTTC,CASSSGTLHSYEQYF
TRBD1,TRBJ1-6,TRBV6-1,many,16,TGTGCCAGCAGTGACAGCGGGACAGGGGATAATTCACCCCTCCACTTT,CASSDSGTGDNSPLHF
NA,TRBJ2-6,TRBV19,many,13,TGTGCCAGTAGTGAACAGAGAGCCAACGTCCTGACTTTC,CASSEQRANVLTF
NA,TRBJ1-1,TRBV6-6,NA,13,TGTGCCAGCACCCAAGGGGCAGGAACTGAAGCTTTCTTT,CASTQGAGTEAFF
TRBD2,TRBJ2-3,TRBV24-1,few,13,TGTGCCACCGCGGGAGCTAGCACAGATACGCAGTATTTT,CATAGASTDTQYF
NA,TRBJ2-3,TRBV28,many,16,TGTGCCAGCAGATCTCATTCAGGGGCGAGCACAGATACGCAGTATTTT,CASRSHSGASTDTQYF
NA,TRBJ1-1,TRBV5-1,NA,14,TGCGCCAGTAGTACTACAGGGAGGGACACTGAAGCTTTCTTT,CASSTTGRDTEAFF